One sample yielded the 27 T cell receptor beta chains listed below, sequenced in a study of blood T cell repertoires in COVID-19. Here immunoSEQ multiplex PCR was the method, and the copy in TCRdb shows in-frame clones only, minus some. This repertoire shows about 360,000 clones, more than 75% found once; its top ten account for 3%. Sequenced sample: peripheral blood. The receptors stem from a human donor in a cohort sampled during active COVID-19.

This CDR3 is CASVMGGSGNTIYF. DNA for the CDR3: TGTGCCAGCGTAATGGGGGGATCTGGAAACACCATATATTTT. The genes are TRBV2 and TRBJ1-3; D perhaps matches TRBD1 (5 bases). The CDR3 is made up of 14 amino acids. Germline V CDR1 and CDR2: SNHLY, FYNNEI. The germline V and J ends were trimmed by 8 bases and 1 base, with 12 bases remaining between them.

V and J are TRBV6-1 and TRBJ2-7, with D possibly matching TRBD1 (6 bases). From germline, CDR1 is MNHNS and CDR2 SASEGT. Trimming took off 2 bases at V and 2 bases at J, with 7 bases between the two ends. The CDR3 runs to 13 residues. In DNA form, the CDR3 reads TGTGCCAGCAGTGAACAGGGGACCTACGAGCAGTACTTC. Translation: CASSEQGTYEQYF.

Here the CDR3 DNA reads TGTGCCAGCAGCCCGATGGGGGACAGGTACAATGAGCAGTTCTTC. Translating it yields CASSPMGDRYNEQFF. J is TRBJ2-1 and V is TRBV7-9, with 8 bases lining up with TRBD1. The CDR3 covers 15 residues. Germline assignment: CDR1 SEHNR and CDR2 FQNEAQ (reference sequence). V was clipped by 5 bases and J by 4 bases; unmatched bases: 7.

The chain uses TRBV7-9 and TRBJ2-1, with TRBD1 identical over 8 bases. Germline lookup yields CDR1 SEHNR and CDR2 FQNEAQ (reference sequence). The CDR3 contains 15 residues. V lost 5 bases, J lost 7 bases, and 10 bases stayed unmatched. Here the CDR3 reads CASSRQTGERNEQFF. The CDR3 nucleotides are TGTGCCAGCAGCAGGCAGACAGGGGAGCGGAATGAGCAGTTCTTC.

The gene calls are TRBV19 and TRBJ2-3; D possibly corresponds to TRBD1 (7 bases). The length of the CDR3 is 15 residues. V was trimmed by 5 bases and J by 6 bases, leaving 18 bases between them. Germline CDR1 reads LNHDA; CDR2 reads SQIVND (reference sequence). The CDR3 DNA is TGTGCCAGTAGTTCCAAAGACAGGGACTCGGATACGCAGTATTTT. This gives the protein CASSSKDRDSDTQYF. Full variable domain (rest looked up from reference TRBV19 and TRBJ2-3): DGGITQSPKYLFRKEGQNVTLSCEQNLNHDAMYWYRQDPGQGLRLIYYSQIVNDFQKGDIAEGYSVSREKKESFPLTVTSAQKNPTAFYLCASSSKDRDSDTQYFGPGTRLTVL.

This chain joins TRBV16 and TRBJ2-1; a possible D gene is TRBD1 (6 bases). The germline V and J ends were trimmed by 2 bases and 10 bases, with 24 bases remaining between them. The CDR3 length is 17 residues. Germline loops: CDR1 KGHSY, CDR2 FQNENV. CDR3 in amino acids: CASSQGVGRQERREQFF. In nucleotides, the CDR3 is TGTGCCAGCAGCCAAGGGGTGGGAAGACAGGAGCGGCGGGAGCAGTTCTTC.

V and J are TRBV18 and TRBJ2-5; D is perhaps TRBD1 (5 bases). CDR1 KGHSH and CDR2 LQKENI come from the germline V gene. V was trimmed by 4 bases and J by 2 bases, leaving 14 bases between them. The CDR3 has 15 amino acids. In DNA form, the CDR3 reads TGTGCCAGCTCACGCGAAGTAACAGGACAAGAGACCCAGTACTTC. Translating it yields CASSREVTGQETQYF.

The rearrangement joins TRBV29-1 to TRBJ1-2, with D unresolved. V lost 4 bases, J lost 6 bases, and 3 bases lay in between. Germline V gene sequence: CDR1 SQVTM, CDR2 ANQGSEA. This CDR3 has 9 residues. The CDR3 nucleotides are TGCAGCGTTGGAGATGGCTACACCTTC. This sequence encodes CSVGDGYTF.

The V gene is TRBV7-8, the J gene TRBJ2-3; a possible D gene is TRBD1 (5 bases). From germline, CDR1 is SGHVS and CDR2 FQNEAQ. Trimming left V 4 bases short and J 7 bases short, with 18 bases between. The CDR3 loop spans 15 amino acids. The CDR3 spells CASSSGRSTANTQYF. CDR3 sequence (DNA): TGTGCCAGCAGCTCAGGGCGTTCAACTGCCAATACGCAGTATTTT.

This clone was detected once. The chain uses TRBV5-1 and TRBJ2-7, with 9 nucleotides matching TRBD1. The CDR3 extends over 17 amino acids. CDR1 is SGHRS, CDR2 YFSETQ, per germline. The J segment lost 1 base and the V segment lost 4 bases, leaving 12 bases of the junction unmatched. The CDR3 loop is CASSPPRRQGVSYEQYF. The CDR3 region has the DNA TGCGCCAGCAGCCCCCCAAGGAGACAGGGGGTTTCCTACGAGCAGTACTTC.

This clone was seen only a few times. This chain links TRBV18 with TRBJ1-6; possibly TRBD1 for D (5 bases). This CDR3 is 13 amino acids long. Germline assignment: CDR1 KGHSH and CDR2 LQKENI. Trimming shortened V by 6 bases and J by 8 bases, and 11 bases separated the two germline ends. CDR3 loop: CASSGLYHSPLHF. CDR3 sequence (DNA): TGTGCCAGCTCGGGGCTTTATCATTCACCCCTCCACTTT.

This sequence joins TRBV6-5 and TRBJ1-5; D unresolved. CDR3 length: 14 residues. Germline V gene data show CDR1 as MNHEY and CDR2 as SVGAGI. Trimming cost V 6 bases and J 4 bases, with 13 bases left between them. In nucleotides, the CDR3 is TGTGCCAGCAGGACAATGGGCTCTAATCAGCCCCAGCATTTT. The encoded protein is CASRTMGSNQPQHF.

The chain employs TRBV30 and TRBJ1-4; 8 positions agree with TRBD1. The V segment lost 4 bases and the J segment 6 bases; nucleotides outside the gene matches: 1. Per the germline V gene, CDR1 is GTSNPN and CDR2 is SVGIG (reference sequence). The CDR3 loop spans 12 amino acids. Here the CDR3 reads CAWNRGDEKLFF. In DNA, the CDR3 is TGTGCCTGGAACAGGGGGGATGAAAAACTGTTTTTT.

The chain carries TRBV5-1 and TRBJ1-1; 7 bases are shared with TRBD1. CDR3 length equals 16 residues. After removal of 5 bases from V and 1 base from J, the junction contained 11 bases not matched to a gene. Germline lookup yields CDR1 SGHRS and CDR2 YFSETQ. CDR3 region: CASSLGQANWNTEAFF. For the CDR3, the DNA is TGCGCCAGCAGTTTAGGACAGGCCAACTGGAACACTGAAGCTTTCTTT.

The rearrangement links TRBV28 to TRBJ2-7; unclear D gene. V was pared by 1 base and J by 6 bases, with 16 bases between. CDR1 and CDR2 from the germline V gene are MDHEN and SYDVKM. This CDR3 spans 15 amino acids. This CDR3 is CASSLYSGIGREQYF. The DNA for the CDR3 is TGTGCCAGCAGTTTATACTCGGGTATCGGTCGCGAGCAGTACTTC. Full variable domain (remainder filled in from reference TRBV28 and TRBJ2-7): DVKVTQSSRYLVKRTGEKVFLECVQDMDHENMFWYRQDPGLGLRLIYFSYDVKMKEKGDIPEGYSVSREKKERFSLILESASTNQTSMYLCASSLYSGIGREQYFGPGTRLTVT.

This clone was picked up a small number of times. The genes are TRBV7-9 and TRBJ2-7; D gene ambiguous. Trimming removed 5 bases from V and 0 bases from J, with 5 bases in between. CDR1 and CDR2 (germline): SEHNR, FQNEAQ (reference sequence). The CDR3 extends over 12 amino acids. For the CDR3, the DNA is TGTGCCAGCAGCCCCAGCTCCTACGAGCAGTACTTC. This translates into CASSPSSYEQYF.

The gene calls are TRBV10-3 and TRBJ2-2; the match to TRBD2 covers 10 bases. The CDR3 contains 19 residues. Germline V gene sequence: CDR1 ENHRY, CDR2 SYGVKD. V lost 7 bases to trimming and J lost 0 bases; unmatched junction nucleotides: 14. CDR3 sequence reads: CAITPRASGSFANTGELFF. CDR3 in DNA: TGTGCCATCACCCCCCGGGCTAGCGGGAGTTTCGCGAACACCGGGGAGCTGTTTTTT.

In this sample, this clone turned up a few times. Written as DNA, the CDR3 is TGTGCCAGCAGCACCAGCGGGGGTCGCTACGAGCAGTACTTC. Amino acid sequence: CASSTSGGRYEQYF. This rearrangement joins TRBV2 to TRBJ2-7; 8 nucleotides agree with TRBD2. The germline gives CDR1 SNHLY, CDR2 FYNNEI. The CDR3 has 14 residues. V lost 6 bases, J lost 3 bases, and 7 bases stayed unmatched.

This clone has only one observation. V usage is TRBV6-5 and J usage is TRBJ1-2; tentatively, D is TRBD1 (5 bases). CDR3 length: 15 residues. CDR1 is MNHEY and CDR2 is SVGAGI in the germline V gene. Deletions cut 10 bases from V and 4 bases from J, with 22 bases between. The CDR3 sequence: CATPGVREGPYGYTF. The CDR3 nucleotides are TGTGCCACTCCGGGGGTGAGGGAAGGCCCCTATGGCTACACCTTC.

The V call is TRBV19, the J call TRBJ2-7; 15 bases are shared with TRBD2. Germline CDR1 and CDR2: LNHDA and SQIVND (reference sequence). The CDR3 sequence is 17 residues long. V lost 4 bases to trimming and J lost 4 bases; unmatched junction nucleotides: 8. The CDR3 loop reads CASSTRTSGGELYEQYF. Here the CDR3 DNA reads TGTGCCAGTAGTACCCGGACTAGCGGGGGGGAACTTTACGAGCAGTACTTC.

The chain has TRBV19 and TRBJ2-3; 10 bases are a match to TRBD1. V shed 9 bases and J 6 bases; nucleotides not matched to a gene: 9. CDR1 LNHDA and CDR2 SQIVND come from the germline V gene (reference sequence). CDR3 size: 14 residues. The CDR3 loop reads CASSGTGEADTQYF. The CDR3 DNA sequence: TGTGCCAGCTCCGGGACAGGGGAAGCGGATACGCAGTATTTT.

This chain connects TRBV6-1 to TRBJ1-2, with a weak D call TRBD1 (5 bases). CDR1 and CDR2 (germline): MNHNS, SASEGT. The length of the CDR3 is 14 residues. V lost 3 bases and J lost 4, with 12 bases in between. The DNA of the CDR3 is TGTGCCAGCAGTGAGAGTTGGGGCGGCTATGGCTACACCTTC. It specifies CASSESWGGYGYTF.

The rearrangement uses TRBV28 and TRBJ1-6; TRBD1 aligns across 7 bases. The V gene end was trimmed by 3 bases and the J gene end by 11 bases; junction bases not matched to a gene: 10. The germline gives CDR1 MDHEN, CDR2 SYDVKM. The CDR3 totals 15 residues. As DNA, the CDR3 is TGTGCCAGCAGTTTCCCCGACAGGGAGTGGGCACCCCTCCACTTT. It codes for CASSFPDREWAPLHF.

The chain's CDR3 is CSSTGGRPPIDEQFF. The CDR3 nucleotides read TGCAGCTCTACTGGCGGGAGGCCCCCTATCGATGAGCAGTTCTTC. This rearrangement joins TRBV29-1 to TRBJ2-1; the match to TRBD2 covers 8 bases. The CDR3 runs to 15 residues. The V and J ends lost 8 bases and 8 bases, in that order; junction bases with no gene match: 17. CDR1 and CDR2 (germline): SQVTM, ANQGSEA.

The chain employs TRBV3-1 (or the pseudogene TRBV3-2) and TRBJ2-5; 8 bases align to TRBD2. The CDR3 extends over 15 amino acids. Losses at the gene ends were 2 bases for V and 4 bases for J; bases not matched to a gene: 6. Germline CDR1 is LGHDT and CDR2 is YNNKEL (reference sequence). This CDR3 reads CASSQLRGAVETQYF. CDR3 DNA: TGTGCCAGCAGCCAACTGCGGGGGGCGGTAGAGACCCAGTACTTC.

The CDR3 DNA sequence: TGCGCCAGCAGCTTGACTAGCGGGGGCTACACAGATACGCAGTATTTT. Protein product: CASSLTSGGYTDTQYF. The rearrangement uses TRBV5-1 and TRBJ2-3, with 11 bases that match TRBD2. This CDR3 spans 16 amino acids. V dropped 1 base and J dropped 2; count of bases not matched to a gene: 3. Germline CDR1 SGHRS, CDR2 YFSETQ.

The chain joins TRBV5-3 to TRBJ2-7; possibly TRBD1 for D (5 bases). TRBV5-3 is an ORF; its function is uncertain. CDR3 length equals 18 residues. Trimming cost V 6 bases and J 2 bases, with 27 bases left between them. The CDR3 coding sequence is TGTGCCAGAACCCTACCCCTGACAGAGTCCCGGAATCCCTACGAGCAGTACTTC. It codes for CARTLPLTESRNPYEQYF.